This note documents a single TCR beta chain sequence. The antigen remains unidentified. These data originate in a study of beta chain features in type 1 diabetes. At the level of the study: On cell yields, gender and age, patients and healthy donors were similar. Study-wide points: Moderately but significantly shorter TCRB CDR3s were found in Type 1 diabetes patients in all four CD4+ subsets. Using cDNA template may skew counts toward highly expressing activated cells.

Sequenced material consisted of expressed TCRB transcripts (all of the isolated RNA was reverse transcribed). Assay: immunoSEQ multiplex PCR; the TCRdb copy retains only in-frame clones and omits some. The data hold fewer than 250,000 clones, with about 14% observed a single time. V was trimmed by 3 bases and J by 2 bases, leaving 17 bases between them. Germline values: CDR1 SGHVS, CDR2 FQNEAQ. This CDR3 is 16 amino acids long. The specimen sequenced was naive CD4+ T cells from blood. The chain links TRBV7-8 to TRBJ2-7; D possibly corresponds to TRBD2 (6 bases). This TCR was recovered from a woman in her forties in good health. Here the CDR3 reads CASSFRGAGSTYEQYF. CDR3 DNA sequence: TGTGCCAGCAGCTTCCGTGGGGCGGGGAGCACCTACGAGCAGTACTTC.